This T cell receptor (beta chain) was sequenced in a study of blood T cells in healthy people across ages. This clonotype was seen at least ten times. Its matching antigen is unknown. Primed by a sample-barcoded 5' primer and a J-beta primer mix, a second PCR proceeded for 7 to 11 cycles. TCRdb itself ran the 5' RACE reads through MiXCR, one entry per CDR3 protein. The sample has under 2 million distinct CDR3 sequences, around 35% seen once; the top ten hold roughly 10%. General study results and limits: The diversity estimates, figures obtained from one million T cells, were considered underestimates.

The CDR3 consists of 11 residues. Germline V gene lookup returns CDR1 MNHEY and CDR2 SVGEGT. V shed 6 bases and J shed 7 bases, with 7 bases lying between them. The genes are TRBV6-2 or TRBV6-3 and TRBJ2-1; no definite D call. The receptor was isolated from a woman aged 25-40 years in good health. The sample consisted of blood. This CDR3 reads CASRILNEQFF. In nucleotides, the CDR3 is TGTGCCAGCAGGATCTTGAATGAGCAGTTCTTC.